This section outlines one T cell receptor beta chain sequence together with its context. Antigen: not known. This specimen comes from a study of T cell repertoires in cytomegalovirus infection. Study-wide context: Public TCR beta signatures marked donors with CMV infection and the matching HLA.

V dropped 4 bases and J dropped 4; count of bases not matched to a gene: 4. The CDR3 runs to 15 residues. The germline V gene encodes CDR1 MDHEN and CDR2 SYDVKM. Study-wide results and caveats: HLA-C-restricted CMV-specific TCR beta clonotypes were dominant in the ex vivo response. Cumulative public TCR beta family frequency identified carriers of CMV plus the relevant HLA.

MiXCR, run by TCRdb on the reads, gives a single entry per CDR3 protein. The sample lists about 600,000 distinct CDR3 sequences, 20% to 25% occurring once. The specimen was CD8+ T cells from PBMCs. The chain employs TRBV28 and TRBJ2-1; 10 nucleotides match TRBD2. The sequence derives from a human donor in good health (CMV status not recorded). Some clones in this sample may be carry-over from other donors' samples. CDR3 sequence reads: CASSSGLAEYNEQFF. In nucleotides, the CDR3 is TGTGCCAGCAGTTCCGGACTAGCGGAGTACAATGAGCAGTTCTTC. Drawing the rest from reference TRBV28 and TRBJ2-1, the complete variable domain is DVKVTQSSRYLVKRTGEKVFLECVQDMDHENMFWYRQDPGLGLRLIYFSYDVKMKEKGDIPEGYSVSREKKERFSLILESASTNQTSMYLCASSSGLAEYNEQFFGPGTRLTVL.